The present T cell receptor beta chain was sequenced within a study of blood T cell repertoires in COVID-19. The germline V and J ends were trimmed by 8 bases and 3 bases, with 16 bases remaining between them. The germline gives CDR1 MNHEY, CDR2 SVGAGI. The CDR3 runs to 14 residues. As processed by the authors: Estimated nucleated cell counts came from reference gene primer amplification. Here immunoSEQ multiplex PCR was the method, and the copy in TCRdb shows in-frame clones only, minus some. The V and J calls and clone size come from that table; D and trimming were worked out from the DNA. The repertoire holds about 200,000 clones, roughly 87% seen once, with approximately 7.8% in the top ten. Patients of the Seattle cohort, enrolled during active infection, were followed longitudinally.

The sequenced sample was peripheral blood. This receptor was identified in an older woman with COVID-19, enrolled during active disease. The V gene is TRBV6-5, the J gene TRBJ1-2, with D possibly being TRBD1 (5 bases). CDR3 bases: TGTGCCAGCCGTCAGGGAGGGTCTTACTATGGCTACACCTTC. The encoded protein is CASRQGGSYYGYTF.